This passage covers 29 T cell receptor beta chains from one sample sequenced in a study of blood T cell repertoires in COVID-19. Repertoires were generated with immunoSEQ multiplex PCR, while TCRdb's copy carries only in-frame clones and drops some. Here the sample spans some 76,000 clones, approximately 90% being singletons. Specimen: peripheral blood. The source is a woman between 18 and 29 years old with acute or convalescent COVID-19.

The chain couples TRBV18 to TRBJ1-3; D is unresolved. V shed 2 bases and J shed 0 bases, with 11 bases lying between them. Germline CDR1 is KGHSH and CDR2 is LQKENI. The CDR3 has 16 residues. CDR3 nucleotides: TGTGCCAGCTCACCAAGCATTAGCCGCTCTGGAAACACCATATATTTT. Translating gives CASSPSISRSGNTIYF. The full variable domain, its missing parts supplied by reference TRBV18 and TRBJ1-3, is NAGVMQNPRHLVRRRGQEARLRCSPMKGHSHVYWYRQLPEEGLKFMVYLQKENIIDESGMPKERFSAEFPKEGPSILRIQQVVRGDSAAYFCASSPSISRSGNTIYFGEGSWLTVV.

The V call is TRBV3-1 (or the pseudogene TRBV3-2), the J call TRBJ2-7; D unresolved. The CDR3 covers 16 residues. The V end was cut by 1 base, the J end by 0 bases, with 13 bases between. CDR1 is LGHDT, CDR2 YNNKEL, per germline (reference sequence). CDR3: CASSQVGSLYSYEQYF. DNA for the CDR3: TGTGCCAGCAGCCAAGTCGGTAGCCTCTACTCCTACGAGCAGTACTTC.

This chain joins TRBV3-1 (or the pseudogene TRBV3-2) and TRBJ2-1, with 10 bases lining up with TRBD2. The CDR3 sequence is 16 residues long. The germline V gene has CDR1 LGHDT and CDR2 YNNKEL (reference sequence). J was trimmed by 3 bases and V by 1 base; bases with no gene match: 3. CDR3 in amino acids: CASSQAAGGVYNEQFF. CDR3 coding DNA: TGTGCCAGCAGCCAAGCAGCGGGAGGGGTCTACAATGAGCAGTTCTTC.

The gene calls are TRBV5-1 and TRBJ1-2; weak D call: TRBD1 (6 bases). Germline-derived CDR1 and CDR2 are SGHRS and YFSETQ. V lost 4 bases and J lost 7, with 17 bases in between. The CDR3 runs 14 residues. Written as DNA, the CDR3 is TGCGCCAGCAGCCAACGACAGGATGGGTCTGGCTACACCTTC. Amino acids: CASSQRQDGSGYTF.

The chain joins TRBV19 to TRBJ2-3; 15 nucleotides line up with TRBD2. Germline V gene data show CDR1 as LNHDA and CDR2 as SQIVND (reference sequence). The V segment lost 6 bases and the J segment 2 bases; nucleotides outside the gene matches: 3. The CDR3 has 16 residues. CDR3 amino acids: CASSRTSGGDTDTQYF. CDR3 DNA sequence: TGTGCCAGTAGCCGGACTAGCGGGGGGGACACAGATACGCAGTATTTT. The full variable domain, completed using reference TRBV19 and TRBJ2-3, is DGGITQSPKYLFRKEGQNVTLSCEQNLNHDAMYWYRQDPGQGLRLIYYSQIVNDFQKGDIAEGYSVSREKKESFPLTVTSAQKNPTAFYLCASSRTSGGDTDTQYFGPGTRLTVL.

The V gene is TRBV10-3, the J gene TRBJ2-7, with 9 bases identical to TRBD1. The CDR3 is made up of 16 amino acids. Germline assignment: CDR1 ENHRY and CDR2 SYGVKD. The J segment lost 0 bases and the V segment lost 6 bases, leaving 9 bases of the junction unmatched. In DNA, the CDR3 is TGTGCCATCAGCGACGTGACAGGGGGTAACTCCTACGAGCAGTACTTC. This sequence encodes CAISDVTGGNSYEQYF.

V and J are TRBV6-6 and TRBJ2-7; D gene unclear. Deletions cut 2 bases from V and 1 base from J, with 9 bases between. The CDR3 has 14 residues. CDR1 is MNHNY and CDR2 is SVGAGI in the germline V gene (reference sequence). This CDR3 is CASSYGFRSYEQYF. Written as DNA, the CDR3 is TGTGCCAGCAGTTACGGTTTCAGATCCTACGAGCAGTACTTC.

V gene TRBV6-2 or TRBV6-3 combines with J gene TRBJ2-7; D is ambiguous. This CDR3 comprises 14 residues. Trimming shortened V by 6 bases and J by 0 bases, and 12 bases separated the two germline ends. The germline V gene has CDR1 MNHEY and CDR2 SVGEGT. CDR3 amino acids: CASSPDTISYEQYF. The CDR3 bases are TGTGCCAGCAGCCCCGACACGATCTCCTACGAGCAGTACTTC.

The chain carries TRBV5-6 and TRBJ2-7, with 8 positions matching TRBD1. Germline lookup yields CDR1 SGHDT and CDR2 YYEEEE. Trimming at V came to 2 bases and at J to 3 bases, leaving 7 bases not matched to a gene. This CDR3 region has 15 residues. The CDR3 protein is CASSFGGTGGYEQYF. CDR3 sequence (DNA): TGTGCCAGCAGCTTTGGAGGCACAGGGGGCTACGAGCAGTACTTC. The whole variable domain, filled in from reference TRBV5-6 and TRBJ2-7, reads DAGVTQSPTHLIKTRGQQVTLRCSPKSGHDTVSWYQQALGQGPQFIFQYYEEEERQRGNFPDRFSGHQFPNYSSELNVNALLLGDSALYLCASSFGGTGGYEQYFGPGTRLTVT.

The CDR3 sequence: CASSLEAAGELFF. In DNA, the CDR3 is TGTGCCAGCAGCTTAGAGGCGGCCGGGGAGCTGTTTTTT. The J gene is TRBJ2-2, the V gene TRBV11-2, with D unresolved. This CDR3 has 13 residues. CDR1 is SGHAT and CDR2 is FQNNGV in the germline V gene. Trimming pared 0 bases from V and 6 bases from J, leaving 5 bases between.

This chain links TRBV18 with TRBJ2-3, with 11 bases aligning to TRBD2. The CDR3 is made up of 17 amino acids. The germline gives CDR1 KGHSH, CDR2 LQKENI. J gave up 2 bases and V 2 bases, and 6 bases lay outside the gene matches. The DNA for the CDR3 is TGTGCCAGCTCACCATTGGCTAGCGGGGGGAACACAGATACGCAGTATTTT. Encoded protein: CASSPLASGGNTDTQYF.

The chain employs TRBV28 and TRBJ1-2; TRBD1 matches 10 bases. The CDR3 is 16 residues long. V was clipped by 3 bases and J by 4 bases; unmatched bases: 8. Germline V lookup: CDR1 MDHEN, CDR2 SYDVKM. Here the CDR3 reads CASSFGDRGNRYGYTF. The CDR3 bases are TGTGCCAGCAGTTTTGGGGACAGGGGAAATCGCTATGGCTACACCTTC.

The chain employs TRBV5-4 and TRBJ1-1, with D uncertain. The germline V gene has CDR1 SGHNT and CDR2 YYREEE (reference sequence). The CDR3 totals 13 residues. The V end lost 0 bases, the J end lost 4 bases, and 7 bases lay between the germline ends. The CDR3 region has the DNA TGTGCCAGCAGCTTGGCCCCTGTCACTGAAGCTTTCTTT. This gives the protein CASSLAPVTEAFF.

The chain carries TRBV30 and TRBJ2-7; D gene ambiguous. The length of the CDR3 is 14 residues. Per the germline V gene, CDR1 is GTSNPN and CDR2 is SVGIG (reference sequence). Trimming removed 2 bases at V and 0 bases at J, with 11 bases between. The CDR3 region is CAWSIDTSSYEQYF. In DNA form, the CDR3 reads TGTGCCTGGAGTATCGACACGAGCTCCTACGAGCAGTACTTC.

The chain employs TRBV2 and TRBJ1-5; D perhaps matches TRBD1 (6 bases). V was trimmed by 2 bases and J by 2 bases, leaving 13 bases between them. Germline CDR1 is SNHLY and CDR2 is FYNNEI. There are 16 residues in the CDR3. The CDR3 coding sequence is TGTGCCAGCAGTGAAACAGGGTCGTTGGGCAATCAGCCCCAGCATTTT. Translated: CASSETGSLGNQPQHF.

The chain employs TRBV5-6 and TRBJ2-5, with TRBD1 identical over 8 bases. With V trimmed by 0 bases and J by 5 bases, 12 bases remained unmatched. The CDR3 loop spans 17 amino acids. Germline CDR1 SGHDT, CDR2 YYEEEE. The CDR3 loop reads CASSLGGQVSPGETQYF. The CDR3 DNA is TGTGCCAGCAGCTTGGGGGGACAGGTAAGTCCCGGGGAGACCCAGTACTTC.

Here the CDR3 DNA reads TGTGCCTGGAGTGTACAAAGCAATCAGCCCCAGCATTTT. Translated: CAWSVQSNQPQHF. This sequence joins TRBV30 and TRBJ1-5; D remains unclear. Germline V CDR1 and CDR2: GTSNPN, SVGIG (reference sequence). There are 13 residues in the CDR3. V lost 0 bases and J 1 base, leaving 4 bases between the germline ends.

This clone has a handful of counts. This chain joins TRBV10-1 and TRBJ2-2; no reliable D call. Trimming took off 9 bases at V and 4 bases at J, with 6 bases between the two ends. Germline CDR1 reads WNHNN; CDR2 reads SYGVQD (reference sequence). The CDR3 consists of 11 residues. CDR3 in DNA: TGCGCCAGACGGAGCACCGGGGAGCTGTTTTTT. Protein sequence: CARRSTGELFF.

The rearrangement joins TRBV5-1 to TRBJ2-7, with D possibly TRBD1 on 5 matching bases. Germline assignment: CDR1 SGHRS and CDR2 YFSETQ. The V gene lost 2 bases and the J gene lost 2 bases, with 11 bases spanning the gap. The CDR3 runs to 14 residues. The DNA of the CDR3 is TGCGCCAGCAGCTTTCGGCAGGGTGCCTACGAGCAGTACTTC. It encodes CASSFRQGAYEQYF.

The rearrangement links TRBV18 to TRBJ1-2; 8 positions agree with TRBD1. V shed 4 bases and J 3 bases; nucleotides not matched to a gene: 1. This CDR3 is built from 13 residues. Germline values: CDR1 KGHSH, CDR2 LQKENI. The CDR3 DNA reads as TGTGCCAGCTCACAGGACAGGGACTATGGCTACACCTTC. Translation gives CASSQDRDYGYTF.

The chain joins TRBV25-1 to TRBJ1-1; 7 bases align to TRBD1. The CDR3 runs 11 residues. Germline assignment: CDR1 MGHDK and CDR2 SYGVNS. Trimming took 5 bases from V and 7 from J; bases not matched to a gene: 1. CDR3 nucleotide sequence: TGTGCCAGCAGTCGACAGGGTGAAGCTTTCTTT. This encodes CASSRQGEAFF.

V and J are TRBV7-6 and TRBJ1-5; a possible D gene is TRBD1 (6 bases). V lost 0 bases and J lost 5, with 11 bases in between. CDR3 length: 15 residues. The germline gives CDR1 SGHVS, CDR2 FNYEAQ. The CDR3 is CASSLATGWDQPQHF. The CDR3 region has the DNA TGTGCCAGCAGCTTAGCGACAGGATGGGATCAGCCCCAGCATTTT.

V gene TRBV5-1 combines with J gene TRBJ1-1; 11 bases fit TRBD1. There are 15 residues in the CDR3. Germline V gene sequence: CDR1 SGHRS, CDR2 YFSETQ. V shed 3 bases, J shed 4 bases, and the junction held 5 bases outside the gene matches. The CDR3 protein is CASSWTGGLTTEAFF. As DNA, the CDR3 is TGCGCCAGCAGCTGGACAGGGGGCCTGACCACTGAAGCTTTCTTT.

The chain couples TRBV6-5 to TRBJ1-2, with 8 bases matching TRBD1. The length of the CDR3 is 13 residues. Trimming took 6 bases from V and 8 from J; bases not matched to a gene: 8. Looked up from germline, CDR1 is MNHEY and CDR2 is SVGAGI. CDR3 nucleotide sequence: TGTGCCAGCAGGTCGGGACAGGCTGGCGGCTACACCTTC. This gives the protein CASRSGQAGGYTF.

This chain links TRBV27 with TRBJ2-1; TRBD1 matches 9 bases. This CDR3 region has 15 residues. Germline V gene lookup returns CDR1 MNHEY and CDR2 SMNVEV (reference sequence). V trimming: 6 bases; J trimming: 9 bases; junction bases outside the gene matches: 12. CDR3 nucleotides: TGTGCCAGCAGCACCCAAGGGACAGGGTGGAGTGAGCAGTTCTTC. Amino acid sequence: CASSTQGTGWSEQFF.

V is TRBV11-2 and J is TRBJ2-7, with 12 nucleotides matching TRBD2. The CDR3 runs 16 residues. Germline assignment: CDR1 SGHAT and CDR2 FQNNGV. The J segment lost 4 bases and the V segment lost 5 bases, leaving 9 bases of the junction unmatched. CDR3 DNA sequence: TGTGCCAGCAGCCCCCAGACTAGCGGGAGTGGATACGAGCAGTACTTC. Its translation: CASSPQTSGSGYEQYF.

The chain joins TRBV11-2 to TRBJ1-1, with 8 bases matching TRBD1. The CDR3 is made up of 14 amino acids. Germline V gene data show CDR1 as SGHAT and CDR2 as FQNNGV. Losses at the gene ends were 7 bases for V and 6 bases for J; bases not matched to a gene: 10. The chain's CDR3 is CASTPRPGQAEAFF. CDR3 nucleotides: TGTGCCAGCACCCCCCGTCCGGGACAGGCTGAAGCTTTCTTT.

This chain connects TRBV3-1 (or the pseudogene TRBV3-2) to TRBJ1-1, with D maybe TRBD1 (6 bases). CDR3 length: 14 amino acids. Per the germline V gene, CDR1 is LGHDT and CDR2 is YNNKEL (reference sequence). V was cut by 4 bases and J by 3 bases, with 12 bases left in between. CDR3 bases: TGTGCCAGCAGCCCCGGGGGGGCGCACACTGAAGCTTTCTTT. The encoded protein is CASSPGGAHTEAFF.

This chain links TRBV27 with TRBJ2-7; 7 bases agree with TRBD1. V trimming: 5 bases; J trimming: 3 bases; junction bases outside the gene matches: 10. Germline-derived CDR1 and CDR2 are MNHEY and SMNVEV (reference sequence). The CDR3 is 15 amino acids. The CDR3 here is CASSLQGSSNYEQYF. The CDR3 nucleotides read TGTGCCAGCAGTCTACAGGGGTCGTCAAACTACGAGCAGTACTTC.